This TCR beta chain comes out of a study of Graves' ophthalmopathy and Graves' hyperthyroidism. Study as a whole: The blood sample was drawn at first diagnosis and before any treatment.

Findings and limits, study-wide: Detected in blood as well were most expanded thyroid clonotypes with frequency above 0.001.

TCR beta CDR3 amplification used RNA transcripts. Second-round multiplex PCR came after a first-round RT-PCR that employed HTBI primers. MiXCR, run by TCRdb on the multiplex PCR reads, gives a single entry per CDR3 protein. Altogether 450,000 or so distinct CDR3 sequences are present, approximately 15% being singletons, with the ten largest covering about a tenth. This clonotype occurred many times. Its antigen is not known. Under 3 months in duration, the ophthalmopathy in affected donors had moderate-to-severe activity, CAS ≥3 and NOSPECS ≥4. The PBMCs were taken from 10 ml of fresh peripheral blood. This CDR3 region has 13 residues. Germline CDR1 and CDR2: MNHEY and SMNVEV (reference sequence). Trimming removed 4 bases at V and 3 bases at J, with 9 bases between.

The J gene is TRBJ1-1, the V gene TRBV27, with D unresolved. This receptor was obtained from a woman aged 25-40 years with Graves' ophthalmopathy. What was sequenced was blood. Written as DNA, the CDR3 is TGTGCCAGCAGTTCGGACGTAGACACTGAAGCTTTCTTT. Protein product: CASSSDVDTEAFF.